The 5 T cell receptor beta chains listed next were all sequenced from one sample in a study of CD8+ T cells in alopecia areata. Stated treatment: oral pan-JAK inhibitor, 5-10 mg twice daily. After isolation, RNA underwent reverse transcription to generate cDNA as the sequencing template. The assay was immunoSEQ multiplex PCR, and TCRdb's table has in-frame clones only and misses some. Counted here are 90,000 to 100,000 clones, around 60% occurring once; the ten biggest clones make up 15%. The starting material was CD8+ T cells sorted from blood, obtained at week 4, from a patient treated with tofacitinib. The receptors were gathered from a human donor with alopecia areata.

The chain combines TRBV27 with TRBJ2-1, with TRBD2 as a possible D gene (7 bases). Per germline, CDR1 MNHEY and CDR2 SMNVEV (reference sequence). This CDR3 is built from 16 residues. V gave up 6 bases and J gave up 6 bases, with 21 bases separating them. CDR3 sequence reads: CASSQTLGGPGNEQFF. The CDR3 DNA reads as TGTGCCAGCAGCCAAACTCTCGGGGGGCCCGGCAATGAGCAGTTCTTC.

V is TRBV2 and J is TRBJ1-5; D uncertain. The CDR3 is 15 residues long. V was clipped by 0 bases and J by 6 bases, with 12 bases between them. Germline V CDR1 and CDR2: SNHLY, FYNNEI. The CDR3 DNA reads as TGTGCCAGCAGTGAAGCCGTGGCAGGTATTCAGCCCCAGCATTTT. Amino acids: CASSEAVAGIQPQHF. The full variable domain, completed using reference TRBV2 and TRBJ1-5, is EPEVTQTPSHQVTQMGQEVILRCVPISNHLYFYWYRQILGQKVEFLVSFYNNEISEKSEIFDDQFSVERPDGSNFTLKIRSTKLEDSAMYFCASSEAVAGIQPQHFGDGTRLSIL.

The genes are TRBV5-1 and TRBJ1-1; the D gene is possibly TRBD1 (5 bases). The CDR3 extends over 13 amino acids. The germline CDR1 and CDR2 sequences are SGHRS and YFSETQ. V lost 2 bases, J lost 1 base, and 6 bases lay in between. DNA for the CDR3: TGCGCCAGCAGCTTTGACAGGAACACTGAAGCTTTCTTT. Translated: CASSFDRNTEAFF.

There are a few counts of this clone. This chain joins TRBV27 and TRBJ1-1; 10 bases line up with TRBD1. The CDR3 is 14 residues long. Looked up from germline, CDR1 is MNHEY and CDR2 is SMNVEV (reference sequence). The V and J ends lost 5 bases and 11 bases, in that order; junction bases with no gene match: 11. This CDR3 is CASSPGQGPFNAFF. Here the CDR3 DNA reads TGTGCCAGCAGTCCGGGACAGGGGCCCTTTAATGCTTTCTTT.

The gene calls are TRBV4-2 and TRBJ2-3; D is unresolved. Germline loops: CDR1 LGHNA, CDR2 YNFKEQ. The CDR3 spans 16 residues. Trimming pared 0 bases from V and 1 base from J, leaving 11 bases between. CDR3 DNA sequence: TGTGCCAGCAGCCAAGATTTATCTCTCGGCACAGATACGCAGTATTTT. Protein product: CASSQDLSLGTDTQYF.